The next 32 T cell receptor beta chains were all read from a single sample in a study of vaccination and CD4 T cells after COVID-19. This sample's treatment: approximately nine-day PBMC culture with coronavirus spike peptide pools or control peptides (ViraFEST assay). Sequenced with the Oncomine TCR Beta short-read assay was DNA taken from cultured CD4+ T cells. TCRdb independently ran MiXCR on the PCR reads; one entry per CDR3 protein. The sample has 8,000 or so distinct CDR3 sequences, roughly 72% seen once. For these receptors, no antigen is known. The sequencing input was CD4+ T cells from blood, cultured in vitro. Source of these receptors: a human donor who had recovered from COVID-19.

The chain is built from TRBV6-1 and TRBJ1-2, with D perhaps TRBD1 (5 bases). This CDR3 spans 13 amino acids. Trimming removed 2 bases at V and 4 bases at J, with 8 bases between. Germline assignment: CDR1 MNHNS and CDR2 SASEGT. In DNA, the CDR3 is TGTGCCAGCAGTGAACGGGGGTCCTATGGCTACACCTTC. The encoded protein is CASSERGSYGYTF.

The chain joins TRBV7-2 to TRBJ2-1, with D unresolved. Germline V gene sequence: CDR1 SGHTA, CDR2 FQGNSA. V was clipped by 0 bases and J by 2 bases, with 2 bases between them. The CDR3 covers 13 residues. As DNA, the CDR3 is TGTGCCAGCAGCTTAGCGCCCTACAATGAGCAGTTCTTC. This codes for CASSLAPYNEQFF.

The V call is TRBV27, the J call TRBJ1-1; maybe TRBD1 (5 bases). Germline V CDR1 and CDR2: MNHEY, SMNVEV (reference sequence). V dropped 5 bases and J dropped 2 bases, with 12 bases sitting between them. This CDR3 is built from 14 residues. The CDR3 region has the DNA TGTGCCAGCAGTCCCAGGACAAGTAACACTGAAGCTTTCTTT. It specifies CASSPRTSNTEAFF.

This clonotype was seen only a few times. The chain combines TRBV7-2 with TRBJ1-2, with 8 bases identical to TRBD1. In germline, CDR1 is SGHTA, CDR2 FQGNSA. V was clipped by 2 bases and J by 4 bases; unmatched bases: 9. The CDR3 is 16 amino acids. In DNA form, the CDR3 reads TGTGCCAGCAGCTTAATGGGGACAGGAGGCCGCTATGGCTACACCTTC. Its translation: CASSLMGTGGRYGYTF.

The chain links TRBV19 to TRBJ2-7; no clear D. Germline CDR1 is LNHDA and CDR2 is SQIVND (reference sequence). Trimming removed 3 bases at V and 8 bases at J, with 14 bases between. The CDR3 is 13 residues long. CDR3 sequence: CASSILEKEKQYF. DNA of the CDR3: TGTGCCAGTAGTATTCTAGAAAAAGAGAAGCAGTACTTC.

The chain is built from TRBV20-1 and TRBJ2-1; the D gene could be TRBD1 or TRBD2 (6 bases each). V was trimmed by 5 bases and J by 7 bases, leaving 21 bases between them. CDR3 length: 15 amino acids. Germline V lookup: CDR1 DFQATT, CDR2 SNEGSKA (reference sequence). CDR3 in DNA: TGCAGTGCTGAGGCGAGGGGGGCTGGGGGGAATGAGCAGTTCTTC. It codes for CSAEARGAGGNEQFF.

The CDR3 nucleotides are TGTGCCTGGAGCGGACAGGGGAATCAGCCCCAGCATTTT. Encoded protein: CAWSGQGNQPQHF. The chain links TRBV30 to TRBJ1-5, with TRBD1 matching over 9 bases. Trimming at V came to 3 bases and at J to 4 bases, leaving 1 base not matched to a gene. The CDR3 is 13 amino acids. Germline CDR1 GTSNPN, CDR2 SVGIG (reference sequence).

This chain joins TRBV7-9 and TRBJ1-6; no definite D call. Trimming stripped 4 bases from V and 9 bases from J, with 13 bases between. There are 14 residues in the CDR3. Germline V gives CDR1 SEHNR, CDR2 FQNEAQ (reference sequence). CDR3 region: CASSSGVSSSPLHF. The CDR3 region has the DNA TGTGCCAGCAGCTCAGGCGTCAGTAGTTCACCCCTCCACTTT.

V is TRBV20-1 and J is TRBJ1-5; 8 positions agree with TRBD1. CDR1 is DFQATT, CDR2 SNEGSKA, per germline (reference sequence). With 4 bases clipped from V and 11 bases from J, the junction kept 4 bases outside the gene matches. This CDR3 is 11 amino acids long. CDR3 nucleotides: TGCAGTGCTAACCCGACAGGGGCCCAGCATTTT. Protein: CSANPTGAQHF.

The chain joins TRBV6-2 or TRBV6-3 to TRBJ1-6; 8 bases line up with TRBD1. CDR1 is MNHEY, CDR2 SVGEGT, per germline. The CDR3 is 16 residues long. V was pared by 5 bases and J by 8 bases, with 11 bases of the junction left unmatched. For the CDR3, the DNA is TGTGCCAGCAGTACCCCGGCCGGGACAGGAGATTCACCCCTCCACTTT. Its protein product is CASSTPAGTGDSPLHF.

The CDR3 region is CASSRYPGPTEAFF. Written as DNA, the CDR3 is TGTGCCAGCAGCCGTTACCCCGGGCCAACTGAAGCTTTCTTT. The J gene is TRBJ1-1, the V gene TRBV27, with no clear D. This CDR3 is 14 amino acids long. V shed 6 bases and J shed 5 bases, with 16 bases lying between them. Germline V gene data show CDR1 as MNHEY and CDR2 as SMNVEV (reference sequence).

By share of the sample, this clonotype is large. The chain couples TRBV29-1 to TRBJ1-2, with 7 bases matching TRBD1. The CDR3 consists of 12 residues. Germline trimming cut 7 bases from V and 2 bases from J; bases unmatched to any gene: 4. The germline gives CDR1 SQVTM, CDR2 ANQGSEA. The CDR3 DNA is TGCAGCGGGGGGGGACAGAACTATGGCTACACCTTC. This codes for CSGGGQNYGYTF.

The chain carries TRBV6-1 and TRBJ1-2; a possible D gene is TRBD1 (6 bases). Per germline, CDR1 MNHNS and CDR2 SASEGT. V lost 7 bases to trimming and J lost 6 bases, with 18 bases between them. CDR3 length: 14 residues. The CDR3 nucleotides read TGTGCCAGCACCCACATCAGAGAGGGGGATGGCTACACCTTC. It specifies CASTHIREGDGYTF.

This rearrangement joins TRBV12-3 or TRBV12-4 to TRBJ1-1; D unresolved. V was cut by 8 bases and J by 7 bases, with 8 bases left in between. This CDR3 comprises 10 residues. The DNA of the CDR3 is TGTGCCAGCGGACGGATTGAAGCTTTCTTT. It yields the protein CASGRIEAFF.

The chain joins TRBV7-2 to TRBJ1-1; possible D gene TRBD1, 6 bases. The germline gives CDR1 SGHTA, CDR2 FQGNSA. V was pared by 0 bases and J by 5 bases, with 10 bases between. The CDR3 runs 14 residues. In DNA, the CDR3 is TGTGCCAGCAGCTTAGCTTTAGGGGGGACTGAAGCTTTCTTT. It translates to CASSLALGGTEAFF.

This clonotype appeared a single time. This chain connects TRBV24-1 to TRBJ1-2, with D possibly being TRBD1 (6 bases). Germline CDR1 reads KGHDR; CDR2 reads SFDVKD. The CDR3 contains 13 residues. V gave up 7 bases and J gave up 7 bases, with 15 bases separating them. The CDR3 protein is CATSRGGDGGYTF. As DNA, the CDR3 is TGTGCCACCAGCCGGGGGGGCGACGGTGGCTACACCTTC.

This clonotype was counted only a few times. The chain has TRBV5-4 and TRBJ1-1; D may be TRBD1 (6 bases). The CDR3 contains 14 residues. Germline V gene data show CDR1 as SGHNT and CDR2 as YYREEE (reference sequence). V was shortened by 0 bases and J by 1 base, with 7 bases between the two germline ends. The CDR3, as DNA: TGTGCCAGCAGCTTGGCGACAGGGAACACTGAAGCTTTCTTT. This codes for CASSLATGNTEAFF.

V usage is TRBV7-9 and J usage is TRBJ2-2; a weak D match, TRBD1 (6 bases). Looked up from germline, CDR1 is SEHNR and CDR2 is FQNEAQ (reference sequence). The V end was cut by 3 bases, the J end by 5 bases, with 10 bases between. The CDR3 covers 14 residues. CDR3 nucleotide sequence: TGTGCCAGCAGCTTTGACAGGACTACCGGGGAGCTGTTTTTT. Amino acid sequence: CASSFDRTTGELFF.

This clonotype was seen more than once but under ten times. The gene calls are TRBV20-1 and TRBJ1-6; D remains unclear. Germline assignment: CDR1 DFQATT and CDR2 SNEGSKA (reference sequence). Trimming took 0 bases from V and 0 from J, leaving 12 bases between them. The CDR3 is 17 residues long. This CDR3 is CSARDGRDSSYNSPLHF. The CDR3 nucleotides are TGCAGTGCTAGAGATGGGAGGGATAGCTCCTATAATTCACCCCTCCACTTT.

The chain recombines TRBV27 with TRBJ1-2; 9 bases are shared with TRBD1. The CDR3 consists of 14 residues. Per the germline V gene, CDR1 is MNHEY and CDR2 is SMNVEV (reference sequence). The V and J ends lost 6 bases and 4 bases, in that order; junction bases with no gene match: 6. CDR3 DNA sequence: TGTGCCAGCAGAAGGACAGGGGTCCTCTATGGCTACACCTTC. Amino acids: CASRRTGVLYGYTF.

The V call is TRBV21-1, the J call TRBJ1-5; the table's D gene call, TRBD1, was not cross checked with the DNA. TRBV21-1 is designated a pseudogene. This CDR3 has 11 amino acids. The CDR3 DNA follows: TGTGCCAGCAGCACCCGGACCCCCCAGCATTTT. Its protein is CASSTRTPQHF.

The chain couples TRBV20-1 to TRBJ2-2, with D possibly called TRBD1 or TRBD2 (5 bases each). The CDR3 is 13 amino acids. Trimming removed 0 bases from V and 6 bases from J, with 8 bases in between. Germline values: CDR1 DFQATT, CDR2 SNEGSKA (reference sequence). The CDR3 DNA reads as TGCAGTGCTAGAGATGGGGGACCCGGGGAGCTGTTTTTT. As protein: CSARDGGPGELFF.

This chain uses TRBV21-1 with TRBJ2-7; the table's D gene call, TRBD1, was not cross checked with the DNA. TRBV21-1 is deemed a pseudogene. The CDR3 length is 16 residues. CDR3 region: CASSKWRQGQSYEQYF. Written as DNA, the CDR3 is TGTGCCAGCAGCAAGTGGCGACAGGGACAGTCGTACGAGCAGTACTTC.

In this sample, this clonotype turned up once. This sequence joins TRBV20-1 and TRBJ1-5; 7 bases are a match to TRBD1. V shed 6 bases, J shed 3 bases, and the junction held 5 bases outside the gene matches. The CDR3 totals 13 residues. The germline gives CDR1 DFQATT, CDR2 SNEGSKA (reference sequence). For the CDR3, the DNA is TGCAGTGCGGCGGGACAGTACAATCAGCCCCAGCATTTT. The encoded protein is CSAAGQYNQPQHF.

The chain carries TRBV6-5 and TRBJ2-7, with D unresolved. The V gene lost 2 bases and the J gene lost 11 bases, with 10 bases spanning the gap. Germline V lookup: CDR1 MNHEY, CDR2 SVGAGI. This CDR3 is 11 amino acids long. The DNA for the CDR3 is TGTGCCAGCAGTTACAGGGCGAGAAAGTACTTC. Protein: CASSYRARKYF.

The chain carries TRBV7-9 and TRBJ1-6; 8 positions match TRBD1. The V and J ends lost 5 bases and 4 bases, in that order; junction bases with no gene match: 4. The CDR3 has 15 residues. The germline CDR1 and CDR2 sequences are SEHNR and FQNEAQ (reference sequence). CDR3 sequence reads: CASSPDRAYNSPLHF. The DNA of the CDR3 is TGTGCCAGCAGCCCGGACAGGGCTTATAATTCACCCCTCCACTTT.

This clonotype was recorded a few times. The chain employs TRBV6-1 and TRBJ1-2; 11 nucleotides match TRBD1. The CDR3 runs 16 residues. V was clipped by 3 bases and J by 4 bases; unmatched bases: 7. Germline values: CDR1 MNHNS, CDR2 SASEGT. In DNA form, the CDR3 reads TGTGCCAGCAGTGATTCCGGGACAGGGGGTAGCTATGGCTACACCTTC. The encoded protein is CASSDSGTGGSYGYTF.

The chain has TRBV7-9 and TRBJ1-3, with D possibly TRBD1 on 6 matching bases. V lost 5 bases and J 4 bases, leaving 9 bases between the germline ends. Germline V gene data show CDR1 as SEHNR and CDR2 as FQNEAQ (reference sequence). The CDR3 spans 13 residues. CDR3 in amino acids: CASSPTGGNTIYF. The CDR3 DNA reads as TGTGCCAGCAGCCCTACAGGGGGAAACACCATATATTTT. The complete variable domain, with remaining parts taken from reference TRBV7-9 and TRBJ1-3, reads DTGVSQNPRHKITKRGQNVTFRCDPISEHNRLYWYRQTLGQGPEFLTYFQNEAQLEKSRLLSDRFSAERPKGSFSTLEIQRTEQGDSAMYLCASSPTGGNTIYFGEGSWLTVV.

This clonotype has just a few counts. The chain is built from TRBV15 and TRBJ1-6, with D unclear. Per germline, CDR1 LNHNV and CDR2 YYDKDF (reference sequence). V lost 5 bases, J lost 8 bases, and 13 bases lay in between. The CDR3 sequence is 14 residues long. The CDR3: CATSPRGMDSPLHF. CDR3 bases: TGTGCCACCAGCCCTCGGGGTATGGATTCACCCCTCCACTTT.

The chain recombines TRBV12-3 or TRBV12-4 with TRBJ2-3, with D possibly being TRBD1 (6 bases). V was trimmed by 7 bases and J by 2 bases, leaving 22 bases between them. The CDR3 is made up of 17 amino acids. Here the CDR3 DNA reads TGTGCCAGCAACCTAAGGGGGTCCACCAGGGCCACAGATACGCAGTATTTT. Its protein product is CASNLRGSTRATDTQYF.

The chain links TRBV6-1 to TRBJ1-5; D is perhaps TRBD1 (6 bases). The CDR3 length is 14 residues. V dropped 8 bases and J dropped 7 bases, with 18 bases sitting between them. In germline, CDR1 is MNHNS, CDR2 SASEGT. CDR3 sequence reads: CASSPLGARQPQHF. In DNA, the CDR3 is TGTGCCAGCTCCCCTCTGGGGGCAAGACAGCCCCAGCATTTT.

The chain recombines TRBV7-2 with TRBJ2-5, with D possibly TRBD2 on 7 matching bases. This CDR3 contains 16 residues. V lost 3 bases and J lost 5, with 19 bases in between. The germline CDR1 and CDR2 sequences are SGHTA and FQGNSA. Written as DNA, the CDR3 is TGTGCCAGCAGCTTGCTCAGGGGCGGGGGAAGGGAGACCCAGTACTTC. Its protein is CASSLLRGGGRETQYF.